This is a list of T cell receptor beta chains from one sample in a study of T-cell memory formation after mild COVID-19. TCRdb reprocessed the 5' RACE reads with MiXCR, giving one entry per CDR3 protein. This sample has about 470,000 distinct CDR3 sequences; about 23% occur once, and the top ten carry around 13%. The sample was PBMCs or a T cell subset sorted from them (not recorded which). These receptors originate from an adult woman who had mild COVID-19 (a few samples of this study predate the infection). Cell type and time point are not known. CDR3s include the opening cysteine and the closing phenylalanine or tryptophan. D genes are given only for firm matches. Clone sizes are given selectively: once, few, many, or a class where the clone is expanded.

j_gene: TRBJ2-7; abundance: few; v_gene: TRBV29-1; d_gene: -; CDR3aa: CSAQSSSYEQYF; CDR3nt: TGCAGCGCTCAATCAAGCTCCTACGAGCAGTACTTC
j_gene: TRBJ2-2; abundance: few; v_gene: TRBV5-1; d_gene: TRBD2; CDR3aa: CASRAGTSGSTGELFF; CDR3nt: TGCGCCAGCCGCGCAGGGACTAGCGGGTCCACCGGGGAGCTGTTTTTT
j_gene: TRBJ1-1; abundance: -; v_gene: TRBV5-1; d_gene: TRBD1; CDR3aa: CASCAGTVAEAFF; CDR3nt: TGCGCCAGCTGTGCCGGGACAGTCGCTGAAGCTTTCTTT
j_gene: TRBJ2-7; abundance: -; v_gene: TRBV19; d_gene: TRBD1; CDR3aa: CASTPSWTGGYEQYF; CDR3nt: TGTGCCAGTACCCCTTCATGGACAGGGGGCTACGAGCAGTACTTC
j_gene: TRBJ1-1; abundance: -; v_gene: TRBV6-2/TRBV6-3; d_gene: TRBD1; CDR3aa: CASSFWWTGNTEAFF; CDR3nt: TGTGCCAGCAGTTTCTGGTGGACAGGGAATACTGAAGCTTTCTTT
j_gene: TRBJ2-7; abundance: few; v_gene: TRBV6-2/TRBV6-3; d_gene: -; CDR3aa: CATNLGLDEQYF; CDR3nt: TGTGCCACCAACCTTGGTTTGGACGAGCAGTACTTC
j_gene: TRBJ1-2; abundance: -; v_gene: TRBV20-1; d_gene: -; CDR3aa: CSAAQTPVSASEPF; CDR3nt: TGCAGTGCTGCGCAGACCCCGGTCTCCGCCAGCGAACCCTTC
j_gene: TRBJ2-1; abundance: -; v_gene: TRBV27; d_gene: TRBD2; CDR3aa: CASSTIAGRQINEQFF; CDR3nt: TGTGCCAGCAGTACCATAGCGGGGAGACAGATCAATGAGCAGTTCTTC
j_gene: TRBJ2-7; abundance: -; v_gene: TRBV12-3/TRBV12-4; d_gene: TRBD1; CDR3aa: CASSLGYRGYEQYF; CDR3nt: TGTGCCAGCAGTTTAGGTTACAGGGGCTACGAGCAGTACTTC
j_gene: TRBJ2-1; abundance: -; v_gene: TRBV4-3; d_gene: -; CDR3aa: CASSQTGAYNEQFF; CDR3nt: TGCGCCAGCAGCCAAACGGGGGCATACAATGAGCAGTTCTTC
j_gene: TRBJ2-7; abundance: -; v_gene: TRBV28; d_gene: TRBD2; CDR3aa: CASSSRGDPPYEQYF; CDR3nt: TGTGCCAGCAGTTCCCGGGGGGACCCACCCTACGAGCAGTACTTC
j_gene: TRBJ2-7; abundance: -; v_gene: TRBV6-5; d_gene: TRBD2; CDR3aa: CASSTGGGAYEQYF; CDR3nt: TGTGCCAGCAGTACAGGCGGGGGGGCCTACGAGCAGTACTTC
j_gene: TRBJ2-1; abundance: few; v_gene: TRBV7-3; d_gene: -; CDR3aa: CASSTPRDGSSYNEQFF; CDR3nt: TGTGCCAGCAGCACCCCTCGGGACGGGAGCTCCTACAATGAGCAGTTCTTC
j_gene: TRBJ2-1; abundance: -; v_gene: TRBV20-1; d_gene: -; CDR3aa: CSAREFVSDEQFF; CDR3nt: TGCAGTGCCCGTGAGTTCGTAAGCGATGAGCAGTTCTTC
j_gene: TRBJ1-1; abundance: few; v_gene: TRBV10-3; d_gene: TRBD1; CDR3aa: CAISDVGQGWEAFF; CDR3nt: TGTGCCATCAGTGATGTCGGACAGGGTTGGGAAGCTTTCTTT
j_gene: TRBJ1-4; abundance: -; v_gene: TRBV24-1; d_gene: -; CDR3aa: CATPRLTGGEEKLFF; CDR3nt: TGTGCCACCCCTAGGCTCACCGGCGGAGAGGAAAAACTGTTTTTT
j_gene: TRBJ2-5; abundance: few; v_gene: TRBV18; d_gene: TRBD1; CDR3aa: CASSPSMGQGETQYF; CDR3nt: TGTGCCAGCTCACCGTCAATGGGACAGGGGGAGACCCAGTACTTC
j_gene: TRBJ2-1; abundance: -; v_gene: TRBV10-3; d_gene: TRBD2; CDR3aa: CAISEPDGGGVGNEQFF; CDR3nt: TGTGCCATCAGTGAGCCGGACGGCGGGGGGGTGGGAAATGAGCAGTTCTTC
j_gene: TRBJ1-3; abundance: few; v_gene: TRBV6-5; d_gene: TRBD1; CDR3aa: CASRTGSGNTIYF; CDR3nt: TGTGCCAGCAGGACAGGGTCTGGAAACACCATATATTTT
j_gene: TRBJ1-2; abundance: few; v_gene: TRBV5-1; d_gene: -; CDR3aa: CASSDTSGYGYTF; CDR3nt: TGCGCCAGCAGCGACACGTCAGGCTATGGCTACACCTTC
j_gene: TRBJ1-3; abundance: -; v_gene: TRBV5-1; d_gene: -; CDR3aa: CASRPTTAPSGNTIYF; CDR3nt: TGCGCCAGCAGGCCGACTACGGCCCCCTCTGGAAACACCATATATTTT
j_gene: TRBJ2-1; abundance: few; v_gene: TRBV27; d_gene: TRBD2; CDR3aa: CASRHSGGSYNEQFF; CDR3nt: TGTGCCAGCAGACATAGCGGGGGGTCCTACAATGAGCAGTTCTTC
j_gene: TRBJ2-2; abundance: few; v_gene: TRBV9; d_gene: TRBD2; CDR3aa: CASSGRGGARTGELFF; CDR3nt: TGTGCCAGCAGCGGTCGCGGGGGGGCAAGAACCGGGGAGCTGTTTTTT
j_gene: TRBJ2-5; abundance: -; v_gene: TRBV24-1; d_gene: -; CDR3aa: CATEMTGTQYF; CDR3nt: TGTGCCACCGAAATGACCGGGACCCAGTACTTC
j_gene: TRBJ2-2; abundance: few; v_gene: TRBV7-2; d_gene: TRBD2; CDR3aa: CASSLMASGTTGELFF; CDR3nt: TGTGCCAGCAGCTTAATGGCTAGCGGAACCACCGGGGAGCTGTTTTTT
j_gene: TRBJ2-1; abundance: many; v_gene: TRBV19; d_gene: TRBD2; CDR3aa: CASSSGGDYNEQFF; CDR3nt: TGTGCCAGTAGTAGCGGGGGAGATTACAATGAGCAGTTCTTC
j_gene: TRBJ2-3; abundance: many; v_gene: TRBV6-5; d_gene: TRBD1; CDR3aa: CASSYNFWPGGAGTADTQYF; CDR3nt: TGTGCCAGCAGTTACAATTTTTGGCCAGGGGGCGCAGGAACAGCAGATACGCAGTATTTT
j_gene: TRBJ2-3; abundance: -; v_gene: TRBV30; d_gene: -; CDR3aa: CAWSVGASSTDTQYF; CDR3nt: TGTGCCTGGAGTGTAGGGGCTTCTTCAACAGATACGCAGTATTTT
j_gene: TRBJ2-1; abundance: few; v_gene: TRBV12-3/TRBV12-4; d_gene: TRBD2; CDR3aa: CASSLASGSNEQFF; CDR3nt: TGTGCCAGCAGTTTAGCTAGCGGGAGCAATGAGCAGTTCTTC
j_gene: TRBJ2-7; abundance: -; v_gene: TRBV6-1; d_gene: TRBD2; CDR3aa: CASKAGLAGIYEQYF; CDR3nt: TGTGCCAGCAAGGCCGGACTAGCGGGGATCTACGAGCAGTACTTC
j_gene: TRBJ2-3; abundance: -; v_gene: TRBV5-1; d_gene: -; CDR3aa: CATAQGGGTDTQYF; CDR3nt: TGCGCCACGGCACAGGGTGGCGGCACAGATACGCAGTATTTT
j_gene: TRBJ1-5; abundance: few; v_gene: TRBV7-2; d_gene: -; CDR3aa: CASSLVSGCQPQHF; CDR3nt: TGTGCCAGCAGCTTAGTATCTGGGTGTCAGCCCCAGCATTTT
j_gene: TRBJ2-7; abundance: -; v_gene: TRBV10-3; d_gene: -; CDR3aa: CAISEVGVTSYEQYF; CDR3nt: TGTGCCATCAGTGAGGTGGGGGTAACGTCCTACGAGCAGTACTTC
j_gene: TRBJ1-1; abundance: -; v_gene: TRBV7-8; d_gene: -; CDR3aa: CASSPPENTEAFF; CDR3nt: TGTGCCAGCAGCCCCCCAGAGAACACTGAAGCTTTCTTT
j_gene: TRBJ2-7; abundance: -; v_gene: TRBV5-1; d_gene: TRBD1; CDR3aa: CASSWDRPYEQYF; CDR3nt: TGCGCCAGCAGCTGGGACAGACCTTACGAGCAGTACTTC
j_gene: TRBJ2-7; abundance: -; v_gene: TRBV4-3; d_gene: -; CDR3aa: CASSQDTGRSSYEQYF; CDR3nt: TGCGCCAGCAGCCAAGATACAGGGAGAAGCTCCTACGAGCAGTACTTC
j_gene: TRBJ2-7; abundance: once; v_gene: TRBV5-1; d_gene: TRBD1; CDR3aa: CASSLVGQGHYEQYF; CDR3nt: TGCGCCAGCAGCTTGGTGGGACAGGGGCACTACGAGCAGTACTTC
j_gene: TRBJ2-5; abundance: -; v_gene: TRBV12-3/TRBV12-4; d_gene: TRBD1; CDR3aa: CASSSRTGGKETQYF; CDR3nt: TGTGCCAGCAGTTCTCGGACAGGGGGCAAAGAGACCCAGTACTTC
j_gene: TRBJ2-1; abundance: few; v_gene: TRBV6-4; d_gene: TRBD1; CDR3aa: CASSDSRQGASEQFF; CDR3nt: TGTGCCAGCAGTGACTCGAGACAGGGGGCGAGTGAGCAGTTCTTC
j_gene: TRBJ2-7; abundance: -; v_gene: TRBV12-5; d_gene: TRBD1; CDR3aa: CARGGDRNNEQYF; CDR3nt: TGTGCTAGGGGCGGGGACAGGAACAACGAGCAGTACTTC
j_gene: TRBJ2-5; abundance: -; v_gene: TRBV6-6; d_gene: TRBD2; CDR3aa: CASSYSSRAGGGETQYF; CDR3nt: TGTGCCAGCAGTTACTCCTCCCGAGCGGGGGGGGGAGAGACCCAGTACTTC
j_gene: TRBJ1-1; abundance: few; v_gene: TRBV6-6; d_gene: TRBD1; CDR3aa: CASSLGQGSEAFF; CDR3nt: TGTGCCAGCAGTCTGGGACAGGGCTCTGAAGCTTTCTTT
j_gene: TRBJ2-1; abundance: -; v_gene: TRBV30; d_gene: -; CDR3aa: CAWSVKGNEQFF; CDR3nt: TGTGCCTGGAGTGTTAAGGGGAATGAGCAGTTCTTC